Below are 21 T cell receptor beta chains sequenced from a single sample in a study of monozygotic twins with inflammatory bowel disease. No DNA is given; TCRdb re-called the 5' RACE reads and lists each CDR3 protein once. This sample's table has approximately 200,000 distinct CDR3 sequences. Sequenced: blood. The origin of the receptors is a human donor with ulcerative colitis or Crohn's disease, or a healthy co-twin of an affected twin (not recorded which).

The rearrangement joins TRBV5-1 to TRBJ2-5; lacking DNA, the TRBD2 call made by TCRdb goes unchecked. This CDR3 is built from 16 residues. Germline V gene lookup returns CDR1 SGHRS and CDR2 YFSETQ. CDR3 residues: CASSLGPGAGEETQYF.

V is TRBV2 and J is TRBJ1-1; the D call from TCRdb, TRBD1, cannot be confirmed without DNA. Germline values: CDR1 SNHLY, CDR2 FYNNEI. This CDR3 contains 17 residues. CDR3 protein: CASRGSRKGIRFSEAFF.

The V call is TRBV12-3 or TRBV12-4, the J call TRBJ2-7; the D call of TRBD1 rests on TCRdb alone, since no DNA is present to check it. There are 14 residues in the CDR3. The CDR3 is CASSLGGADYEQYF.

The chain carries TRBV7-2 and TRBJ2-7. Germline V CDR1 and CDR2: SGHTA, FQGNSA. The CDR3 consists of 15 residues. CDR3 sequence: CASSLGPGAQYEQYF.

This sequence joins TRBV28 and TRBJ1-4; TCRdb indicates TRBD1, and absent DNA this call remains unverified. The CDR3 length is 14 residues. Germline loops: CDR1 MDHEN, CDR2 SYDVKM. This chain's CDR3 is CASRSPGVSEKLFF.

The chain employs TRBV20-1 and TRBJ2-7. Germline V gene lookup returns CDR1 DFQATT and CDR2 SNEGSKA (reference sequence). CDR3 size: 15 residues. CDR3 loop: CSARTPRGAMGEQYF.

The chain employs TRBV27 and TRBJ2-7; TCRdb's D gene call, TRBD1, goes unchecked for lack of DNA. This CDR3 is built from 14 residues. The V gene's germline CDR1 is MNHEY and CDR2 SMNVEV (reference sequence). The CDR3 sequence is CASSYGTSSYEQYF.

The rearrangement uses TRBV27 and TRBJ1-1. CDR3 length equals 14 residues. The germline V gene encodes CDR1 MNHEY and CDR2 SMNVEV (reference sequence). CDR3: CASSLLQRNTEAFF.

The rearrangement links TRBV25-1 to TRBJ2-1; TCRdb selects TRBD1, and the lack of DNA leaves this call unchecked. The CDR3 totals 13 residues. The germline V gene encodes CDR1 MGHDK and CDR2 SYGVNS. CDR3 amino acids: CASSGTGGNEQFF.

This chain uses TRBV20-1 with TRBJ2-1; no DNA is available, so the TRBD1 call from TCRdb remains unchecked. Germline V gives CDR1 DFQATT, CDR2 SNEGSKA (reference sequence). This CDR3 spans 15 amino acids. The CDR3 spells CSARAMGGVYNEQFF.

The gene calls are TRBV12-3 or TRBV12-4 and TRBJ2-1; the TRBD2 assignment by TCRdb is unverifiable without DNA. CDR3 length equals 14 residues. The CDR3 sequence is CASEGGSDYNEQFF.

This chain joins TRBV7-8 and TRBJ1-1; TCRdb names TRBD1, which stays unverified in the absence of DNA. The CDR3 runs to 18 residues. The germline V gene encodes CDR1 SGHVS and CDR2 FQNEAQ. The CDR3 sequence is CASSLVGTGGILNTEAFF.

The V and J genes are TRBV30 and TRBJ2-3. In germline, CDR1 is GTSNPN, CDR2 SVGIG (reference sequence). This CDR3 has 11 residues. The CDR3 reads CACAHTDTQYF.

The V and J genes are TRBV5-1 and TRBJ2-3; TCRdb proposes TRBD1, but this gene call is untestable without DNA. CDR1 and CDR2 from the germline V gene are SGHRS and YFSETQ. This CDR3 region has 17 residues. The CDR3: CASSLGFETGGTDTQYF. Variable domain in full (rest from reference TRBV5-1 and TRBJ2-3): KAGVTQTPRYLIKTRGQQVTLSCSPISGHRSVSWYQQTPGQGLQFLFEYFSETQRNKGNFPGRFSGRQFSNSRSEMNVSTLELGDSALYLCASSLGFETGGTDTQYFGPGTRLTVL.

V is TRBV6-2 or TRBV6-3 and J is TRBJ1-5; TCRdb gives TRBD1 as the D gene, but with no DNA this cannot be confirmed. The V gene's germline CDR1 is MNHEY and CDR2 SVGEGT. The CDR3 contains 13 residues. CDR3: CASTGQVNQPQHF.

The gene calls are TRBV4-2 and TRBJ1-3. The CDR3 sequence is 17 residues long. Germline V gives CDR1 LGHNA, CDR2 YNFKEQ. The CDR3 sequence is CASSQAGGGLSGNTIYF.

CDR3 protein: CASSEDTYEQYF. The chain carries TRBV6-1 and TRBJ2-7. CDR1 and CDR2 from the germline V gene are MNHNS and SASEGT. This CDR3 region has 12 residues.

The chain carries TRBV4-2 and TRBJ2-3; with no DNA, the TCRdb D assignment of TRBD2 cannot be verified. The CDR3 is made up of 15 amino acids. Germline V gene lookup returns CDR1 LGHNA and CDR2 YNFKEQ. The CDR3 protein is CASSPGLAGTDTQYF.

The chain is built from TRBV10-3 and TRBJ2-3; TCRdb's assignment of TRBD1 cannot be checked, as there is no DNA. Germline values: CDR1 ENHRY, CDR2 SYGVKD. The CDR3 extends over 15 amino acids. The CDR3 is CAIKGGPEGTDTQYF.

The chain couples TRBV10-3 to TRBJ2-3. Germline V CDR1 and CDR2: ENHRY, SYGVKD. The CDR3 sequence is 12 residues long. CDR3 sequence reads: CAIKSDLDTQYF.

The chain uses TRBV7-2 and TRBJ2-7. Germline loops: CDR1 SGHTA, CDR2 FQGNSA. The CDR3 runs to 14 residues. CDR3 in amino acids: CASSLDRGSYEQYF.